This note documents a single TCR beta chain sequence. Its recognized antigen is unknown. It has no much larger one-base neighbor in the sample; base qualities were not kept. Sample time point, as interpreted from the label and publication: baseline before first vaccination. Vaccinee samples were obtained from the UK trials COV001 and COV002, which included a single-blind randomized controlled phase 2/3 trial of AZD1222 (ChAdOx1 nCoV-19) in healthy adults. Trial participant PBMC samples were collected at day 0 and day 28 after the second dose for TCRbeta chain sequencing. The sample belongs to a study of T cell responses to AZD1222 COVID-19 vaccine (dated by TCRdb to 2020 to 2022). In terms of the full investigation: AZD1222 recipients with second doses at about 4 weeks or about 12 weeks were pooled, because spike-specific TCR depth and breadth did not differ between schedules. TCR sequencing was performed for roughly 240 trial participants, of whom about 200 were given two doses of AZD1222 and approximately 26 were given two doses of MenACWY control vaccine. Enrollment into the trials was organized by age into subgroups of 18-55, 56-69 and 70-plus years, and those subgroups contained approximately 160, 26 and 62 TCR-sequenced participants, respectively. The study at large found these results: Because no day 14 peak-response samples were available, the repertoires could be characterized only after the peak T cell response. After two AZD1222 doses, both the breadth and the depth of spike-specific TCRs were significantly higher than at day 0 and than in MenACWY recipients. Nearly half of unique spike-specific TCRs reportedly recognized epitopes outside regions mutated in the B.1.351 and B.1.1.7 variants. The 56-69-year group was small, and its depth increase did not reach significance, likely because of low power. Conclusions about previously exposed vaccinees are limited, since just six AZD1222 recipients were seropositive for SARS-CoV-2 at baseline. The vaccine-associated CD4 TCRs covered the entire spike protein, and the dominant responses fell in regions 160-218 and 743-854. Participants were mostly white British, with more females than males. The authors suggested clonal diversity may have been underestimated.

The CDR3 regions of human TCRbeta chains were subjected to immunosequencing. Under the source paper's analysis protocol: Repertoire TCRs were checked for matches against a reference library of SARS-CoV-2-specific TCRs that had been generated using the MIRA antigen-specificity platform. Breadth was defined as the fraction of unique TCRs that were SARS-CoV-2-associated. Depth was defined as the fraction of total T cells that were SARS-CoV-2-associated. Each spike-specific TCR was assigned to its reactive spike region and to a CD4 or CD8 class using the MIRA data. Log10-transformed breadth and depth values were compared by one-way ANOVA with Sidak's multiple comparisons tests. TCRdb's version of the immuneACCESS table is confined to in-frame rearrangements and falls short of the full clone set. An unresolved V gene accounts for under half of the shortfall where checked; the remainder is of unknown origin. Clonal size and the V and J genes are those of that table, whereas D and trimming came from the DNA. This sample holds approximately 27,000 clones; about nine tenths were observed only once. The top ten constitute 1% to 1.5% of the sample.

The CDR1 and CDR2 encoded by the germline V gene are SNHLY and FYNNEI. V and J are trimmed by 10 bases and 0 bases, and the gene matches miss 4 bases of the junction. The CDR3 contains 13 residues, cysteine and phenylalanine counted. The entry retains the CDR3 DNA only, 39 bases that are in frame from base 1. The specimen comprised peripheral blood, sampled on day 0 of AZD1222 vaccination. This TCR came from an adult in good health. This receptor chain uses TRBV2 and TRBJ1-1; TRBD1 lines up with 8 middle nucleotides. The sequenced DNA: TGTGCCACCCGACAGGGGATGAACACTGAAGCTTTCTTT. It is translated as CATRQGMNTEAFF.